Detailed here is one T cell receptor (beta chain). Its matching antigen is unknown. Within the sample, other DNA sequences also encode this same CDR3. The V end was cut by 5 bases, the J end by 2 bases, with 9 bases between. The CDR3 runs to 13 residues. CDR1 and CDR2 (germline): SGHTA, FQGTGA. Donors were Caucasian adults residing in Nashville, Tennessee, USA. TCRdb's copy holds only in-frame clones and misses some; the assay was immunoSEQ multiplex PCR. In the table there are hundreds of thousands of clones, around 96% of which are singletons. The sample is drawn from a study of shared clonotypes between healthy human individuals. Findings of the study overall: Larger estimated richness was generally recorded for naive subsets relative to memory subsets.

The chain couples TRBV7-3 to TRBJ2-5; D possibly corresponds to TRBD2 (6 bases). Input material: naive CD4+ T cells sorted from blood. The subset was: CD45RA+ positively selected. This clonotype was obtained from a woman aged 25 to 39 in good health. The CDR3 reads CASSGTPQETQYF. The DNA of the CDR3 is TGTGCCAGCAGCGGGACTCCGCAAGAGACCCAGTACTTC. The full variable domain, in which reference TRBV7-3 and TRBJ2-5 provide the parts outside the CDR3, is GAGVSQTPSNKVTEKGKYVELRCDPISGHTALYWYRQSLGQGPEFLIYFQGTGAADDSGLPNDRFFAVRPEGSVSTLKIQRTERGDSAVYLCASSGTPQETQYFGPGTRLLVL.